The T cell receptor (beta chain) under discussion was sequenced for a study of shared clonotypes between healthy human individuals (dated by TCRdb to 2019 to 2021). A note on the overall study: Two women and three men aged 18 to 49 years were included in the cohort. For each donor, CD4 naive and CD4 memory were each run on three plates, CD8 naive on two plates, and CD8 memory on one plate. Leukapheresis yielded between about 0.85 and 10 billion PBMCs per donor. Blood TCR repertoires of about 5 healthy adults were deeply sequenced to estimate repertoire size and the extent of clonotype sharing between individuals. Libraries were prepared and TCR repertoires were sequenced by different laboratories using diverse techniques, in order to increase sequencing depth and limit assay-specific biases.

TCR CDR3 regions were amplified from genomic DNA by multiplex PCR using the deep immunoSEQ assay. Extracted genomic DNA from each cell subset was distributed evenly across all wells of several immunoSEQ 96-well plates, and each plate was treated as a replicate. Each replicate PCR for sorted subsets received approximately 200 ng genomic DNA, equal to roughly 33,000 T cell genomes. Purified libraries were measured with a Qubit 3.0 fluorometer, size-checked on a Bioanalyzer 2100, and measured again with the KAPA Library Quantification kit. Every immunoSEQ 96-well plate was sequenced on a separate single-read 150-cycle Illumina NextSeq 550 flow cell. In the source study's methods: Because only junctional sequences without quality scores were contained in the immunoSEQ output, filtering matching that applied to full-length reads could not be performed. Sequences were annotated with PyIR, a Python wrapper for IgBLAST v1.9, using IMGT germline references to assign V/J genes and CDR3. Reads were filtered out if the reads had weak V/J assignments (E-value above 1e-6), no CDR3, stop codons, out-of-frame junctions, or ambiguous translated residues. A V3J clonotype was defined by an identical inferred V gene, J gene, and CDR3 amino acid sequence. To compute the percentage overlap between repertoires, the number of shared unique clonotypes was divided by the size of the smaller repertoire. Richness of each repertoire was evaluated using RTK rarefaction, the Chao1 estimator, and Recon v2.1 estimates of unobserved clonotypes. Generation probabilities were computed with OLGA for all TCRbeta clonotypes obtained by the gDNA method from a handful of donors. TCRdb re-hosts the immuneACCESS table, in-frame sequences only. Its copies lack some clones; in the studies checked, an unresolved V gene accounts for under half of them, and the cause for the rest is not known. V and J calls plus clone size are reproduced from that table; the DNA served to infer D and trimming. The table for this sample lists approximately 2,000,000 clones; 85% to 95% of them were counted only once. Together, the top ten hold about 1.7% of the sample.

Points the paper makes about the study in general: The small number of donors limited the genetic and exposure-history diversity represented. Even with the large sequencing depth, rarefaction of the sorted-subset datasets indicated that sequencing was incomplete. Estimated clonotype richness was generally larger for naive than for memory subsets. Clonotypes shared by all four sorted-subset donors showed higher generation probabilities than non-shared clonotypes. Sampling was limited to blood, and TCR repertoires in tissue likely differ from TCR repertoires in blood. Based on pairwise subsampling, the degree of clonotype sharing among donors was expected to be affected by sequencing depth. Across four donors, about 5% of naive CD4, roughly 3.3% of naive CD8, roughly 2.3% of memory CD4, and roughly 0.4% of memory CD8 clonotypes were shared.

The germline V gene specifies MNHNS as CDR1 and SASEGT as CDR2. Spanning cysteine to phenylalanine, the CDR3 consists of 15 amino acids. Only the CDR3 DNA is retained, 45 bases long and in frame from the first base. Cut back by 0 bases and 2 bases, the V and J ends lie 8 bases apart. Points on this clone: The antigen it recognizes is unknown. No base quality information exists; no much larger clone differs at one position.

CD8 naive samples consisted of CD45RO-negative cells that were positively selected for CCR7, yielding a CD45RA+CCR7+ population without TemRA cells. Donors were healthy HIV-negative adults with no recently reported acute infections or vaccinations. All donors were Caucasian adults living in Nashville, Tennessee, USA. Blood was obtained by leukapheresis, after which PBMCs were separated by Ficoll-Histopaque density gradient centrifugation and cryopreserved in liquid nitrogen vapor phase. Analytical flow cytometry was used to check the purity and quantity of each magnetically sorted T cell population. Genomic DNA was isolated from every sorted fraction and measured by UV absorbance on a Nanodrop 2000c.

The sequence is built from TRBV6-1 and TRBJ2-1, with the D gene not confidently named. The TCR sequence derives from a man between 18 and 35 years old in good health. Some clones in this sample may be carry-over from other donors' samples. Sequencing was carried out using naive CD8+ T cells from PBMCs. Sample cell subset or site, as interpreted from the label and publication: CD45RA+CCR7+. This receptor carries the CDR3 CASSEAPPTYNEQFF. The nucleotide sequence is TGTGCCAGCAGTGAAGCACCACCCACCTACAATGAGCAGTTCTTC.